The 16 T cell receptor beta chains listed next were all sequenced from one sample in a study of graft-versus-host responses after intestinal transplantation. The table came from immunoSEQ multiplex PCR; TCRdb's copy has only in-frame clones and leaves some out. Here the sample spans about 89,000 clones, 92% being singletons. Their antigen targets remain unknown. This sample comprised unstimulated CD4+ T cells sorted from spleen or lymph node cells, obtained before intestinal transplant. The receptors here all came from a human donor who received an intestinal transplant.

The chain links TRBV5-1 to TRBJ1-6; 7 bases are shared with TRBD1. J was trimmed by 10 bases and V by 1 base; bases with no gene match: 5. From germline, CDR1 is SGHRS and CDR2 YFSETQ. The CDR3 length is 14 residues. CDR3 loop: CASSLRIGGSPLHF. Written as DNA, the CDR3 is TGCGCCAGCAGCTTGCGGATAGGGGGCTCACCCCTCCACTTT.

This chain links TRBV6-1 with TRBJ2-7, with D possibly TRBD2 on 6 matching bases. The CDR3 covers 12 residues. Germline V gives CDR1 MNHNS, CDR2 SASEGT. The ends were cut back, 8 bases at V and 5 bases at J, with 13 bases in the middle. CDR3 sequence: CASGRGADEQYF. In nucleotides, the CDR3 is TGTGCCAGCGGGCGGGGCGCGGACGAGCAGTACTTC.

The CDR3: CASSQGPYEQYF. CDR3 DNA: TGTGCCAGCAGTCAGGGGCCCTACGAGCAGTACTTC. V is TRBV6-5 and J is TRBJ2-7; D is possibly TRBD1 (6 bases). The V end was cut by 5 bases, the J end by 2 bases, with 7 bases between. This CDR3 comprises 12 residues. Germline V gene lookup returns CDR1 MNHEY and CDR2 SVGAGI.

This clone was recorded once. The rearrangement joins TRBV4-1 to TRBJ2-2; 10 bases map to TRBD1. The V and J ends lost 4 bases and 6 bases, in that order; junction bases with no gene match: 11. Germline CDR1 reads MGHRA; CDR2 reads YSYEKL. This CDR3 comprises 17 residues. The CDR3 sequence is CASSPARGTGEAGELFF. For the CDR3, the DNA is TGCGCCAGCAGCCCCGCCCGAGGGACAGGGGAGGCCGGGGAGCTGTTTTTT.

V is TRBV5-4 and J is TRBJ2-2, with D uncertain. The CDR3 is made up of 14 amino acids. Germline V gives CDR1 SGHNT, CDR2 YYREEE (reference sequence). The V gene lost 0 bases and the J gene lost 4 bases, with 7 bases spanning the gap. The CDR3 DNA sequence: TGTGCCAGCAGCTTGGAACGGCTCACCGGGGAGCTGTTTTTT. It codes for CASSLERLTGELFF.

The chain links TRBV6-5 to TRBJ2-2, with 9 bases that match TRBD2. Germline V gene lookup returns CDR1 MNHEY and CDR2 SVGAGI. The CDR3 covers 15 residues. V lost 8 bases and J lost 5; bases outside the gene matches: 9. CDR3 coding DNA: TGTGCCAGCTTCCGGGGACTAGCTGGGACCGGGGAGCTGTTTTTT. Translation gives CASFRGLAGTGELFF.

The chain is built from TRBV6-1 and TRBJ1-5; D is undetermined. The CDR3 is made up of 14 amino acids. Germline V gene lookup returns CDR1 MNHNS and CDR2 SASEGT. Trimming cost V 3 bases and J 0 bases, with 6 bases left between them. CDR3 loop: CASSEWGSNQPQHF. CDR3 DNA: TGTGCCAGCAGTGAGTGGGGTAGCAATCAGCCCCAGCATTTT.

This sequence joins TRBV19 and TRBJ2-1, with 7 bases lining up with TRBD2. This CDR3 contains 13 residues. Unmatched junction bases numbered 7, after V lost 5 bases and J lost 9 bases. Germline-derived CDR1 and CDR2 are LNHDA and SQIVND (reference sequence). The DNA of the CDR3 is TGTGCCAGTAGTTCTGGCGGGAGTATTGAGCAGTTCTTC. This translates into CASSSGGSIEQFF.

The chain is built from TRBV5-1 and TRBJ2-3; no reliable D call. The CDR3 consists of 14 residues. The V gene's germline CDR1 is SGHRS and CDR2 YFSETQ. Trimming left V 1 base short and J 2 bases short, with 8 bases between. The CDR3 reads CASSLRWDTDTQYF. CDR3 coding DNA: TGCGCCAGCAGCTTGAGGTGGGACACAGATACGCAGTATTTT. Full variable domain (rest looked up from reference TRBV5-1 and TRBJ2-3): KAGVTQTPRYLIKTRGQQVTLSCSPISGHRSVSWYQQTPGQGLQFLFEYFSETQRNKGNFPGRFSGRQFSNSRSEMNVSTLELGDSALYLCASSLRWDTDTQYFGPGTRLTVL.

V is TRBV18 and J is TRBJ1-1; D possibly corresponds to TRBD1 (5 bases). This CDR3 region has 15 residues. The V gene's germline CDR1 is KGHSH and CDR2 LQKENI. Trimming removed 2 bases at V and 5 bases at J, with 15 bases between. The CDR3 coding sequence is TGTGCCAGCTCACCATTACGGGACTTTGGTACTGAAGCTTTCTTT. Translating gives CASSPLRDFGTEAFF.

The V and J genes are TRBV7-9 and TRBJ1-2, with no clear D. CDR1 and CDR2 from the germline V gene are SEHNR and FQNEAQ (reference sequence). This CDR3 region has 14 residues. V was trimmed by 7 bases and J by 4 bases, leaving 16 bases between them. The CDR3 here is CASTSKGAVYGYTF. In DNA, the CDR3 is TGTGCCAGCACCAGCAAAGGTGCCGTCTATGGCTACACCTTC.

This sequence joins TRBV25-1 and TRBJ2-7; a possible D gene is TRBD1 (6 bases). Trimming took 2 bases from V and 3 from J, leaving 11 bases between them. CDR1 is MGHDK, CDR2 SYGVNS, per germline. The CDR3 totals 14 residues. The CDR3 region is CASSETGFRYEQYF. CDR3 nucleotide sequence: TGTGCCAGCAGTGAAACAGGGTTTCGCTACGAGCAGTACTTC.

The V gene is TRBV7-6, the J gene TRBJ2-1; D not certain. V gave up 1 base and J gave up 2 bases, with 9 bases separating them. The CDR3 is 15 residues long. Germline-derived CDR1 and CDR2 are SGHVS and FNYEAQ. This CDR3 is CASSLVGSTYNEQFF. CDR3 DNA sequence: TGTGCCAGCAGCTTAGTGGGATCAACCTACAATGAGCAGTTCTTC. Full variable domain (outside the CDR3, taken from reference TRBV7-6 and TRBJ2-1): GAGVSQSPRYKVTKRGQDVALRCDPISGHVSLYWYRQALGQGPEFLTYFNYEAQQDKSGLPNDRFSAERPEGSISTLTIQRTEQRDSAMYRCASSLVGSTYNEQFFGPGTRLTVL.

The chain employs TRBV5-4 and TRBJ1-2, with 9 bases matching TRBD1. The V and J ends lost 2 bases and 4 bases, in that order; junction bases with no gene match: 3. This CDR3 is 14 amino acids long. The V gene's germline CDR1 is SGHNT and CDR2 YYREEE (reference sequence). The CDR3 spells CASSFGQGIYGYTF. The CDR3 DNA follows: TGTGCCAGCAGCTTCGGACAGGGGATCTATGGCTACACCTTC.

This sequence joins TRBV28 and TRBJ1-5; TRBD1 might be the D (5 bases). Trimming stripped 10 bases from V and 3 bases from J, with 16 bases between. The CDR3 is made up of 14 amino acids. Germline V gene data show CDR1 as MDHEN and CDR2 as SYDVKM. CDR3 region: CATGPGGTNQPQHF. The CDR3 coding sequence is TGTGCCACCGGGCCGGGGGGGACCAATCAGCCCCAGCATTTT.

The rearrangement uses TRBV7-7 and TRBJ2-5; no definite D call. Germline CDR1 and CDR2: SSHAT and FNYEAQ (reference sequence). Trimming removed 5 bases from V and 5 bases from J, with 15 bases in between. The CDR3 covers 14 residues. DNA for the CDR3: TGTGCCAGCAGCCCCCGAGGTGGCGGCGAGACCCAGTACTTC. This sequence encodes CASSPRGGGETQYF.